This T cell receptor (beta chain) was retrieved from a study of cytomegalovirus exposure and HLA in healthy donors. This clone turned up a few times. What it binds is unknown. Germline V gene sequence: CDR1 SGHKS, CDR2 YYEKEE (reference sequence). The CDR3 loop spans 16 amino acids. Trimming stripped 3 bases from V and 1 base from J, with 13 bases between. Whole-study findings and limits: A classifier reportedly called cytomegalovirus status with high sensitivity and specificity.

Amplification used 60 Vbeta primers and 13 Jbeta primers. Measured with immunoSEQ multiplex PCR; TCRdb has only the in-frame clones, and not every one. The profile covers about 120,000 clones, with 80% appearing a single time and about 8.9% taken by the ten largest. Healthy bone marrow donors formed the donor group. The sequence came from a man aged 25-45 years in good health and CMV-seropositive. The gene calls are TRBV5-5 and TRBJ2-2; D is perhaps TRBD1 (6 bases). The sample taken for sequencing was PBMCs. CDR3 bases: TGTGCCAGCAGCTACTCCGGGACACTGAACACCGGGGAGCTGTTTTTT. Protein: CASSYSGTLNTGELFF.